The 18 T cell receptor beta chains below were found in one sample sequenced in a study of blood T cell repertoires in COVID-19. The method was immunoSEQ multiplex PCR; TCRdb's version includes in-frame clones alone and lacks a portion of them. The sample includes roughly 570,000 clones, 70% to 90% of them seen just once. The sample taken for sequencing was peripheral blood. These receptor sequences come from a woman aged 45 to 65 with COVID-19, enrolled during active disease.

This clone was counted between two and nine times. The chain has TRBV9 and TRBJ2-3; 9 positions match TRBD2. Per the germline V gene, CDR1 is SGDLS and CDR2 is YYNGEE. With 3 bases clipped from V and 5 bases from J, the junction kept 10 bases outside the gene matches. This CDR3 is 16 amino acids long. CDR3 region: CASSAEAGGPVDTQYF. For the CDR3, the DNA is TGTGCCAGCAGCGCTGAGGCGGGGGGGCCGGTAGATACGCAGTATTTT.

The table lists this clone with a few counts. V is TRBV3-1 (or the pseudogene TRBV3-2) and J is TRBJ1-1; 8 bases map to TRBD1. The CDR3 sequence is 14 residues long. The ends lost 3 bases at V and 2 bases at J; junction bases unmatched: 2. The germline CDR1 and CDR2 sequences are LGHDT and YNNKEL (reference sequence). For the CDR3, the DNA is TGTGCCAGCAGCCAGACAGGGGACAACACTGAAGCTTTCTTT. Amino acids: CASSQTGDNTEAFF.

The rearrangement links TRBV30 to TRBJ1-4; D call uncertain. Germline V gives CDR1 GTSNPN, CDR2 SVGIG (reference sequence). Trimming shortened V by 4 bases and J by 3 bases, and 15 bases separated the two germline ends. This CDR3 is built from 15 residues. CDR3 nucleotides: TGTGCCTGGACCCCGAAGTTGGCCGCTAATGAAAAACTGTTTTTT. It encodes CAWTPKLAANEKLFF.

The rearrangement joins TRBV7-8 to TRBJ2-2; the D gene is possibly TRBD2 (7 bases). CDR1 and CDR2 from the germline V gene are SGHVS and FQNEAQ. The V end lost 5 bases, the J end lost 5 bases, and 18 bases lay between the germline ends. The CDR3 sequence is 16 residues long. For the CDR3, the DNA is TGTGCCAGCAGCCTCCGGGGGGCCCTGGGGACCGGGGAGCTGTTTTTT. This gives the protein CASSLRGALGTGELFF.

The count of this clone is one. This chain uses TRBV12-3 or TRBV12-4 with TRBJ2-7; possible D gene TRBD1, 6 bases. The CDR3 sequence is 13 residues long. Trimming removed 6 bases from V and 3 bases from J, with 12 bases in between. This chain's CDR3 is CASRSGQLYEQYF. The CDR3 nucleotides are TGTGCCAGCAGATCGGGACAACTCTACGAGCAGTACTTC.

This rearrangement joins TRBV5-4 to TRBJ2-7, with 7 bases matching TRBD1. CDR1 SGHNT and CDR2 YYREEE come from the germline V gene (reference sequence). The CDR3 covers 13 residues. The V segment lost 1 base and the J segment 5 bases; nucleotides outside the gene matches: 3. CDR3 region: CASSLNRGNEQYF. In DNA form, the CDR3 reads TGTGCCAGCAGCTTGAACAGGGGAAACGAGCAGTACTTC.

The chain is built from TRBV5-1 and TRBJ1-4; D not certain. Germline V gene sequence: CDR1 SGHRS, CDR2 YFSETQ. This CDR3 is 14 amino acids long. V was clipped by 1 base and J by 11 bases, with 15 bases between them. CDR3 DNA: TGCGCCAGCAGCTTGTGGCGGGTTATAGAGAAACTGTTTTTT. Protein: CASSLWRVIEKLFF.

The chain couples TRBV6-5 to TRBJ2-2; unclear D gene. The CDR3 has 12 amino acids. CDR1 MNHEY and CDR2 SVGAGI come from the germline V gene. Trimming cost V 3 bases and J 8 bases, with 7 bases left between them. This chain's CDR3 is CASSYTVGELFF. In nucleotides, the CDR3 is TGTGCCAGCAGTTATACTGTGGGGGAGCTGTTTTTT.

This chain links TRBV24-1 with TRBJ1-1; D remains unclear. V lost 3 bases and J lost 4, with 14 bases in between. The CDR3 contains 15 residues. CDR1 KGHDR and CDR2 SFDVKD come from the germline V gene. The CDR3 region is CATSDEGPGGTEAFF. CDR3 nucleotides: TGTGCCACCAGTGATGAAGGGCCCGGAGGCACTGAAGCTTTCTTT.

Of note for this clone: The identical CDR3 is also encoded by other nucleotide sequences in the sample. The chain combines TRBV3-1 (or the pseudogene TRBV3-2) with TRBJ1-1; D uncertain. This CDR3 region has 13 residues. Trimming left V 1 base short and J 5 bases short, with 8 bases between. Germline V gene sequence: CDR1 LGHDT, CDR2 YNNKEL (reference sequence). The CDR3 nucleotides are TGTGCCAGCAGCCAAGTTCCGGAGACTGAAGCTTTCTTT. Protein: CASSQVPETEAFF.

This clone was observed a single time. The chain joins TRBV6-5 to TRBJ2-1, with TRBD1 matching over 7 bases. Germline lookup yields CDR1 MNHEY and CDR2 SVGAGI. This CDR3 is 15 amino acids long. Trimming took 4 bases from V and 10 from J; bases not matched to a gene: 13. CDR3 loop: CASSSGQYSLREQFF. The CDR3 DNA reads TGTGCCAGCAGTTCGGGACAGTATTCCCTCAGGGAGCAGTTCTTC.

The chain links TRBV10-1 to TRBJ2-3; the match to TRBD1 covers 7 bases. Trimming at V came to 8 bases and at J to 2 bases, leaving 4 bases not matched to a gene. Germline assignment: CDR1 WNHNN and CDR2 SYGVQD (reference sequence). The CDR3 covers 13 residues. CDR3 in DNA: TGCGCCAGCGGGGGACAGTCCACAGATACGCAGTATTTT. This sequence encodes CASGGQSTDTQYF.

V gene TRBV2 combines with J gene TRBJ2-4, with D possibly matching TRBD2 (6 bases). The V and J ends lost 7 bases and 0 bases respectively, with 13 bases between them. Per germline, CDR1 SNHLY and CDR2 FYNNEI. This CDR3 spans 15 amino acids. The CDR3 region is CASTGLPLAKNIQYF. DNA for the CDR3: TGTGCCAGCACTGGACTACCGCTAGCCAAAAACATTCAGTACTTC.

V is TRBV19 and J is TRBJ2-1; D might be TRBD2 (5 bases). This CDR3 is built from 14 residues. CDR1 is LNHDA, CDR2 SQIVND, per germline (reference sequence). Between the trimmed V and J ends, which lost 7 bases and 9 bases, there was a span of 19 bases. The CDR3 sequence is CASKPGLGVREQFF. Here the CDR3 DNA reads TGTGCCAGTAAGCCGGGCCTCGGGGTTCGTGAGCAGTTCTTC.

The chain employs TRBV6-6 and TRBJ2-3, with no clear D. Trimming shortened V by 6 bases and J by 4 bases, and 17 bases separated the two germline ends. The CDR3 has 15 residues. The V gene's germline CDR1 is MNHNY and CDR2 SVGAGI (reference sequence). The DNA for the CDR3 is TGTGCCAGCAGAGGTCCGGAGCTTGGCGCAGATACGCAGTATTTT. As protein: CASRGPELGADTQYF.

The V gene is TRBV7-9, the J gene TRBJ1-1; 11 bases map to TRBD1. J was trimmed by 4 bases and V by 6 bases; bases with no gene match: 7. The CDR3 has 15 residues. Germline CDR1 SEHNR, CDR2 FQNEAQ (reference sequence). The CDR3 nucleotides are TGTGCCAGCAGACCGGGACAGGGGGTGTTCACTGAAGCTTTCTTT. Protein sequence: CASRPGQGVFTEAFF.

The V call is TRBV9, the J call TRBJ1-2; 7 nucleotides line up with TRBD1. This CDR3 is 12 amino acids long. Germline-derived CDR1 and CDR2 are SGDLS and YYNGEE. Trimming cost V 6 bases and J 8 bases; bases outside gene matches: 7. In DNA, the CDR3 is TGTGCCAGCACCAGGACAGGTCAGGGCTACACCTTC. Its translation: CASTRTGQGYTF.

The CDR3 is CASTSDPRAARAYGYTF. CDR3 coding DNA: TGTGCCAGCACTAGCGATCCCCGGGCCGCAAGAGCGTATGGCTACACCTTC. The rearrangement joins TRBV27 to TRBJ1-2, with no clear D. The CDR3 extends over 17 amino acids. V was clipped by 7 bases and J by 5 bases, with 26 bases between them. Germline V gives CDR1 MNHEY, CDR2 SMNVEV (reference sequence).